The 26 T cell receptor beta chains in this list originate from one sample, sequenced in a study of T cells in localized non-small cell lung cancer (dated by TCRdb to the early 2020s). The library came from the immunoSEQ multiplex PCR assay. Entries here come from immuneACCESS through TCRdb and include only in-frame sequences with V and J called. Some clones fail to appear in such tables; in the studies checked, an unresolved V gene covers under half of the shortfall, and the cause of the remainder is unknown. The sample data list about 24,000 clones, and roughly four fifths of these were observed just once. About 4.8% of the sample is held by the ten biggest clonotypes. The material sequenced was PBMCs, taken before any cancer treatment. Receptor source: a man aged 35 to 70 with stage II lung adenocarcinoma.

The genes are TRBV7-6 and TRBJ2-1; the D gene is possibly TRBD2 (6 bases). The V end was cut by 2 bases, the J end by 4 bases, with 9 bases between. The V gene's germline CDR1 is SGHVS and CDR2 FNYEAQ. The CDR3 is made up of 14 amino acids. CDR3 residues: CASSLLAPYNEQFF. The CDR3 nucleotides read TGTGCCAGCAGCTTACTAGCGCCATACAATGAGCAGTTCTTC.

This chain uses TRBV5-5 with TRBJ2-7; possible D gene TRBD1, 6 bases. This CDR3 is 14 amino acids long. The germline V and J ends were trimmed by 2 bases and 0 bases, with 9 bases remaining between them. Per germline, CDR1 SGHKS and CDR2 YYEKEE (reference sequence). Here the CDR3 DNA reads TGTGCCAGCAGCTTACAGGGTGCCTCCTACGAGCAGTACTTC. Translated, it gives CASSLQGASYEQYF.

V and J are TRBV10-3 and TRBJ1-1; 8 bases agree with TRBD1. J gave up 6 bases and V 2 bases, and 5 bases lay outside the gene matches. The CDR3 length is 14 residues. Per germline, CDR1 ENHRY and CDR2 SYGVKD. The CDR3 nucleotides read TGTGCCATCAGTGAGAGACAGGGGATCGCTGAAGCTTTCTTT. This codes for CAISERQGIAEAFF.

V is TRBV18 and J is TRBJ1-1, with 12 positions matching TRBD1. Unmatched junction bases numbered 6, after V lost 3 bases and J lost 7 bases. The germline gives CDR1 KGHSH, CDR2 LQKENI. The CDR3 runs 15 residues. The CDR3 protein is CASSPGTGGSGEAFF. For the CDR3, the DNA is TGTGCCAGCTCACCCGGGACAGGGGGCAGTGGTGAAGCTTTCTTT.

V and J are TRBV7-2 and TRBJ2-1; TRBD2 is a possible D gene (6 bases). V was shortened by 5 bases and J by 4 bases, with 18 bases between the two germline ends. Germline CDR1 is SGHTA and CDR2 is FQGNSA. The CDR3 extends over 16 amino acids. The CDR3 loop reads CASSRLVSNGYNEQFF. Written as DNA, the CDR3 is TGTGCCAGCAGCCGACTAGTCTCAAACGGGTACAATGAGCAGTTCTTC. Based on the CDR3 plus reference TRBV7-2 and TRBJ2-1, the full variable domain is GAGVSQSPSNKVTEKGKDVELRCDPISGHTALYWYRQSLGQGLEFLIYFQGNSAPDKSGLPSDRFSAERTGGSVSTLTIQRTQQEDSAVYLCASSRLVSNGYNEQFFGPGTRLTVL.

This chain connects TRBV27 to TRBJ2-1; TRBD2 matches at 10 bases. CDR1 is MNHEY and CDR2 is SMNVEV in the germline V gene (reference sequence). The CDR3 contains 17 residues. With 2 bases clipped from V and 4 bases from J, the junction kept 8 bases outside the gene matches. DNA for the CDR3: TGTGCCAGCAGTTTAAGAGCGGGGGGGGACTTTTACAATGAGCAGTTCTTC. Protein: CASSLRAGGDFYNEQFF.

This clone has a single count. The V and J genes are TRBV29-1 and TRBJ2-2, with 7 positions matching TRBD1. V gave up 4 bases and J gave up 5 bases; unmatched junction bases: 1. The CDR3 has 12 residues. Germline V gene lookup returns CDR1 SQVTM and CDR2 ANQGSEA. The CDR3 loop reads CSVVRGTGELFF. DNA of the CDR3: TGCAGCGTTGTCAGGGGGACCGGGGAGCTGTTTTTT.

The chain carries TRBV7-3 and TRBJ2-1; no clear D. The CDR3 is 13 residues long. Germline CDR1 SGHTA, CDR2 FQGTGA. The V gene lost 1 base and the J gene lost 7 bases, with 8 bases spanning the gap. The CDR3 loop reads CASSLNIQNEQFF. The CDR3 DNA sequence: TGTGCCAGCAGCTTAAATATACAGAATGAGCAGTTCTTC.

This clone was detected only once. The CDR3 loop is CASDGGSSYEQYF. CDR3 nucleotide sequence: TGTGCCAGCGACGGGGGGTCCTCATACGAGCAGTACTTC. This chain connects TRBV6-6 to TRBJ2-7, with 7 nucleotides matching TRBD2. With 8 bases clipped from V and 4 bases from J, the junction kept 8 bases outside the gene matches. The germline V gene has CDR1 MNHNY and CDR2 SVGAGI (reference sequence). The CDR3 consists of 13 residues.

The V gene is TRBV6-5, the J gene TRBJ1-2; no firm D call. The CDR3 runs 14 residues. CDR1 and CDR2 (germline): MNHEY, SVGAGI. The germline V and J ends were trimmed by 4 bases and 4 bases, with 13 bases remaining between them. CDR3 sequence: CASSLGRLPYGYTF. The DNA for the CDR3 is TGTGCCAGCAGTTTGGGCAGGCTCCCCTATGGCTACACCTTC.

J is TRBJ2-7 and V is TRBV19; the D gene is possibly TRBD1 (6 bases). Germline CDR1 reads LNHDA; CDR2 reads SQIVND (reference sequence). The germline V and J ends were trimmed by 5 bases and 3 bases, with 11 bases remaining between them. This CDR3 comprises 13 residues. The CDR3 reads CASSGVGGYEQYF. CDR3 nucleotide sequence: TGTGCCAGTAGTGGGGTAGGGGGCTACGAGCAGTACTTC.

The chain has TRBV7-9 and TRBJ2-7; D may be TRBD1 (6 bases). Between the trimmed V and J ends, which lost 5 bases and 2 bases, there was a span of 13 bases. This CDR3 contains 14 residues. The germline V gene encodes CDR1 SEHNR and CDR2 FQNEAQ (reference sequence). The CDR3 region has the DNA TGTGCCAGCAGCATTGCCGGGACACCCTACGAGCAGTACTTC. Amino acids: CASSIAGTPYEQYF.

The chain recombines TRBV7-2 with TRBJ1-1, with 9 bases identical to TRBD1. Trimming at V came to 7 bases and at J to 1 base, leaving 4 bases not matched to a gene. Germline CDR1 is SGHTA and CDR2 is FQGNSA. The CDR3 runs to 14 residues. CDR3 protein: CASNRDRANTEAFF. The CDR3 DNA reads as TGTGCCAGCAATAGGGACAGGGCGAACACTGAAGCTTTCTTT.

CDR3: CASRDRSNQPQHF. The CDR3 DNA follows: TGTGCCAGCCGGGACAGAAGCAATCAGCCCCAGCATTTT. The J gene is TRBJ1-5, the V gene TRBV6-1, with 7 bases identical to TRBD1. Looked up from germline, CDR1 is MNHNS and CDR2 is SASEGT. The CDR3 has 13 amino acids. V trimming: 8 bases; J trimming: 1 base; junction bases outside the gene matches: 2.

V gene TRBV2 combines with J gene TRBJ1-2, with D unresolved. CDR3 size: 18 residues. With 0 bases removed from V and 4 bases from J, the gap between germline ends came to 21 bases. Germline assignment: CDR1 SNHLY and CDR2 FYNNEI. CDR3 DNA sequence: TGTGCCAGCAGTGAAGCGCTTCCCCGGCACAGTCCATTCTATGGCTACACCTTC. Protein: CASSEALPRHSPFYGYTF.

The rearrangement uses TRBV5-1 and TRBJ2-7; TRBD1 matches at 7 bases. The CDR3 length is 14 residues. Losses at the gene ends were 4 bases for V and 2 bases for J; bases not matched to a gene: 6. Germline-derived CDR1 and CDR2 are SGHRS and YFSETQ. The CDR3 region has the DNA TGCGCCAGCAGCCGGGACAGTGGGACCTACGAGCAGTACTTC. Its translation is CASSRDSGTYEQYF.

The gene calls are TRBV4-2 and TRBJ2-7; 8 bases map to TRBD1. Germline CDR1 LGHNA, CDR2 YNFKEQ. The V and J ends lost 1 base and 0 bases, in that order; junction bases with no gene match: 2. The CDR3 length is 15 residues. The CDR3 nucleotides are TGTGCCAGCAGCCAAGGACAGGGGAGCTCCTACGAGCAGTACTTC. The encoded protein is CASSQGQGSSYEQYF.

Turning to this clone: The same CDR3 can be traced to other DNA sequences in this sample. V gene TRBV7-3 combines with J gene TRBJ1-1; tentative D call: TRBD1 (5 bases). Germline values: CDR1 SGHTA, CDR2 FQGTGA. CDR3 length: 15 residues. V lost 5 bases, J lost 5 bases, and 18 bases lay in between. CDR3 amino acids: CASSLFGGRWTEAFF. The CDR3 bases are TGTGCCAGCAGCCTCTTTGGGGGACGTTGGACTGAAGCTTTCTTT.

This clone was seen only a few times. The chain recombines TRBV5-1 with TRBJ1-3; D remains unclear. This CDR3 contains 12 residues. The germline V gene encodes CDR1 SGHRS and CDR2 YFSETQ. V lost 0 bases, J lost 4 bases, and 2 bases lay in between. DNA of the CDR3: TGCGCCAGCAGCTTGGAGGGAAACACCATATATTTT. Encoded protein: CASSLEGNTIYF.

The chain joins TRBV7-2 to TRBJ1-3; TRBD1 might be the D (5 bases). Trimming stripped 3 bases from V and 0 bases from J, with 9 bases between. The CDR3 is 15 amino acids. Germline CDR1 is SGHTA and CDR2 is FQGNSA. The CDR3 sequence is CASSFQGSSGNTIYF. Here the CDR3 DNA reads TGTGCCAGCAGCTTCCAGGGATCCTCTGGAAACACCATATATTTT.

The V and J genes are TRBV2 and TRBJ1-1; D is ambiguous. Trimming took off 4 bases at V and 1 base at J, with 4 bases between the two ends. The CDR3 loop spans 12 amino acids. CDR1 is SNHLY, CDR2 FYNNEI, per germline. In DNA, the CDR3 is TGTGCCAGCAGTGTTGAGAACACTGAAGCTTTCTTT. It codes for CASSVENTEAFF.

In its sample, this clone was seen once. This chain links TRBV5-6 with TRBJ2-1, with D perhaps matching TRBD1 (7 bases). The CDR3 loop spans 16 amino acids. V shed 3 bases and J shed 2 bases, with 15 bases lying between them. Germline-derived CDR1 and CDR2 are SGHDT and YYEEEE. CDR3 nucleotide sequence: TGTGCCAGCAGCTCTGAGACAGGGAGGACCTACAATGAGCAGTTCTTC. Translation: CASSSETGRTYNEQFF.

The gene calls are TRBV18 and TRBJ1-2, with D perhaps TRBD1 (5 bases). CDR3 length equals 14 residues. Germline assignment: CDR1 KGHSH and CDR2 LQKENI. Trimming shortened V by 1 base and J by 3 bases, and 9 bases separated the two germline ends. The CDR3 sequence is CASSPRQFDYGYTF. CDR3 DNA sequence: TGTGCCAGCTCACCACGACAGTTTGACTATGGCTACACCTTC.

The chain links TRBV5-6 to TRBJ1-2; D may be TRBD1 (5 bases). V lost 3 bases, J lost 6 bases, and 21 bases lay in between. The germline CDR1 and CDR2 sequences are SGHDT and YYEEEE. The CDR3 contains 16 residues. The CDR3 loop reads CASSSLTLSRVHGYTF. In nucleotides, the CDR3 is TGTGCCAGCAGCTCCCTAACATTGAGCAGGGTCCATGGCTACACCTTC. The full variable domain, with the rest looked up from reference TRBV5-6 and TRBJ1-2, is DAGVTQSPTHLIKTRGQQVTLRCSPKSGHDTVSWYQQALGQGPQFIFQYYEEEERQRGNFPDRFSGHQFPNYSSELNVNALLLGDSALYLCASSSLTLSRVHGYTFGSGTRLTVV.

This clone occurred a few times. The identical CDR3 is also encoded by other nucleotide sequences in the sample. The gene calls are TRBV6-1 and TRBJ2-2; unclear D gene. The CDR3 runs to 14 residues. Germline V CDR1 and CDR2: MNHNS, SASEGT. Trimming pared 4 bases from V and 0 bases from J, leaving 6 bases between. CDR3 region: CASSGTANTGELFF. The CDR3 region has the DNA TGTGCCAGCAGTGGTACAGCGAACACCGGGGAGCTGTTTTTT.

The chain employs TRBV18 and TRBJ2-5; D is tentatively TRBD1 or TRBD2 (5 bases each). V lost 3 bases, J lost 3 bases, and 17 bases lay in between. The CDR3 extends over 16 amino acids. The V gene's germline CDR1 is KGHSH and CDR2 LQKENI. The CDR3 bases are TGTGCCAGCTCACCTTATTTGGGGACGGTAAAAGAGACCCAGTACTTC. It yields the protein CASSPYLGTVKETQYF.